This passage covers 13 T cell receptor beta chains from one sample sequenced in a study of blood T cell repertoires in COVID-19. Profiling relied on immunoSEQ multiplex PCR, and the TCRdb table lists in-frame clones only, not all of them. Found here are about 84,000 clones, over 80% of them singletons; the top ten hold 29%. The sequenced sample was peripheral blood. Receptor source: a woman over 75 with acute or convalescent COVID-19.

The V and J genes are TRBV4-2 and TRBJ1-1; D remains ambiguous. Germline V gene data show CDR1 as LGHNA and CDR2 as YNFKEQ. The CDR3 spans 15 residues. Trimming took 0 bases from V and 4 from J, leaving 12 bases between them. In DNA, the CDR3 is TGTGCCAGCAGCCAAGATCCGGGGAAGGGCACTGAAGCTTTCTTT. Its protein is CASSQDPGKGTEAFF.

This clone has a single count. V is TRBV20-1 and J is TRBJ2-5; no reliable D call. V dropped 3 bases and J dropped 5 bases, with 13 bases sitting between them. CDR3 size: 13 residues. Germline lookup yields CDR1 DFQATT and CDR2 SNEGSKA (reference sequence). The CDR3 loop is CSASFPTEETQYF. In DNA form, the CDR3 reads TGCAGTGCTAGTTTCCCGACGGAGGAGACCCAGTACTTC.

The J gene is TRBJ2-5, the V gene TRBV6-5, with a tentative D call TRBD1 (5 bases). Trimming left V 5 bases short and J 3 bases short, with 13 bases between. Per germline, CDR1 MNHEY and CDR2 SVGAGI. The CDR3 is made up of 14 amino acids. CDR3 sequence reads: CASSPGPGKETQYF. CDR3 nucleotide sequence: TGTGCCAGCAGTCCAGGGCCAGGAAAAGAGACCCAGTACTTC.

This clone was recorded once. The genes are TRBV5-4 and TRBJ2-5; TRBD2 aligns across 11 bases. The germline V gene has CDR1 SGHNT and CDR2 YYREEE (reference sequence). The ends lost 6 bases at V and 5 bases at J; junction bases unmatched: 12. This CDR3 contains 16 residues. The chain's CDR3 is CASKKGGLAGSETQYF. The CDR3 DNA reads TGTGCCAGCAAGAAGGGAGGACTAGCGGGTTCCGAGACCCAGTACTTC.

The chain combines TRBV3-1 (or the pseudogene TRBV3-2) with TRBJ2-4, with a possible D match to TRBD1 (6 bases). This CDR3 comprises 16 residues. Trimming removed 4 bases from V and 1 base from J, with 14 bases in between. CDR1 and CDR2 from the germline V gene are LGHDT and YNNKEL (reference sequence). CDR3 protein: CASSRSQGSAKNIQYF. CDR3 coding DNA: TGTGCCAGCAGCCGATCACAGGGATCGGCCAAAAACATTCAGTACTTC.

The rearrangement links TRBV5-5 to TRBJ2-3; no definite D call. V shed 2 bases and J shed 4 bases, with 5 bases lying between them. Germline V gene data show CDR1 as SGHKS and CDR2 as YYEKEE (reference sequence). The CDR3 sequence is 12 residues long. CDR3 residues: CASSFQADTQYF. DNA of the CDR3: TGTGCCAGCAGCTTTCAGGCAGATACGCAGTATTTT.

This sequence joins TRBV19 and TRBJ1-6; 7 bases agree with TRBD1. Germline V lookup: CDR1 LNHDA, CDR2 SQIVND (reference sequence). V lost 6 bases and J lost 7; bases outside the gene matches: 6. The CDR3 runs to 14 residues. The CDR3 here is CASSDRAGNSPLHF. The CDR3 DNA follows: TGTGCCAGTAGCGACAGGGCAGGCAATTCACCCCTCCACTTT.

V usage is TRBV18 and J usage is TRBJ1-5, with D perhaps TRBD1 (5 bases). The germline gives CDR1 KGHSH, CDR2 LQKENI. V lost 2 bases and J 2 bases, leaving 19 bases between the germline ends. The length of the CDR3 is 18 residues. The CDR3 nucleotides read TGTGCCAGCTCACCAATATCATTATCGGGGGTTGGCAATCAGCCCCAGCATTTT. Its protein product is CASSPISLSGVGNQPQHF.

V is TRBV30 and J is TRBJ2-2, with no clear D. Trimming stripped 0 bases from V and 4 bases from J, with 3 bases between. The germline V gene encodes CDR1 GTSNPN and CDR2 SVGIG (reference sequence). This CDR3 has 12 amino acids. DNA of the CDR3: TGTGCCTGGAGTGTTATCACCGGGGAGCTGTTTTTT. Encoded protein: CAWSVITGELFF.

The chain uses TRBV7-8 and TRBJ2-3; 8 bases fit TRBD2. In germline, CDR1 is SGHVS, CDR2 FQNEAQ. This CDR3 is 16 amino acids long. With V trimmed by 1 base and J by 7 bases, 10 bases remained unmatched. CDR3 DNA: TGTGCCAGCAGCTTAGAACCCGGGAGGGCCGCTTATACGCAGTATTTT. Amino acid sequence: CASSLEPGRAAYTQYF.

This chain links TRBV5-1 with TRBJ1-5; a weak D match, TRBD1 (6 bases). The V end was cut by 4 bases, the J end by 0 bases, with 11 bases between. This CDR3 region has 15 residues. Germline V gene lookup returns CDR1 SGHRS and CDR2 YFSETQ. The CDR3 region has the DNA TGCGCCAGCAGCGCAACAGGGAATAGCAATCAGCCCCAGCATTTT. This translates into CASSATGNSNQPQHF.

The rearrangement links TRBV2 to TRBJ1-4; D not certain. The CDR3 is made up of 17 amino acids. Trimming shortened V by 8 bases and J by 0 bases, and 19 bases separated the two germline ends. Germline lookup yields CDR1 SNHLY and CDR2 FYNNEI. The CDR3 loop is CASCREVILATNEKLFF. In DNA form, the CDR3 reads TGTGCCAGCTGCCGAGAGGTGATCCTAGCAACTAATGAAAAACTGTTTTTT.

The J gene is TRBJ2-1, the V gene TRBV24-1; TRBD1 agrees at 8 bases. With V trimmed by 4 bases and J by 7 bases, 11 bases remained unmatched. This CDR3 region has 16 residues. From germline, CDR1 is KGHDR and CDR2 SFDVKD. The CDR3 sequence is CATSELGRQGRNEQFF. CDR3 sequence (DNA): TGTGCCACCAGTGAACTTGGGAGACAGGGGAGAAATGAGCAGTTCTTC.